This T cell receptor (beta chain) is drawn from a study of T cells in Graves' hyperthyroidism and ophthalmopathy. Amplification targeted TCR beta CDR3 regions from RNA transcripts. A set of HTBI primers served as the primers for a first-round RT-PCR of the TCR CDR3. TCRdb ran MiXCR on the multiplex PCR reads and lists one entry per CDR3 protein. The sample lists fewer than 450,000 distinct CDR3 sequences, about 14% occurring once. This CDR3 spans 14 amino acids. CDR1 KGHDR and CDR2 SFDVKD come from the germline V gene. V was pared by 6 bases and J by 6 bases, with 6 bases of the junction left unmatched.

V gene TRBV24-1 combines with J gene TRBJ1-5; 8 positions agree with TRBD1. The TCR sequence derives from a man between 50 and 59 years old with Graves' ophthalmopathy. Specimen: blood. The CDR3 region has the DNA TGTGCCACCAGTATGACAGGGGTCGCTCAGCCCCAGCATTTT. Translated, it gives CATSMTGVAQPQHF.